The 4 T cell receptor beta chains listed next were all sequenced from one sample in a study of human T cells and chemical hapten exposure. Regarding time point: pre-sensitization, week 0. Sample treatment: therapeutic diphenylcyclopropenone sensitization with weekly scalp DPC. TCRdb used MiXCR to reprocess the RACE reads, holding one entry per CDR3 protein. The repertoire holds roughly 100,000 distinct CDR3 sequences, with 9.6% as singletons. The sample here was whole blood, taken in connection with sensitization to the hapten diphenylcyclopropenone (DPC). These receptors all come from a woman in her forties with alopecia areata. Some clones in this sample may be carry-over from other donors' samples.

This clonotype occurred a few times. The chain combines TRBV7-2 with TRBJ2-7; 9 bases line up with TRBD2. The V gene's germline CDR1 is SGHTA and CDR2 FQGNSA. This CDR3 region has 18 residues. J lost 0 bases, V lost 7 bases, and 16 bases had no gene match. This CDR3 reads CASTPNPAGGRSSYEQYF. CDR3 DNA sequence: TGTGCCAGCACTCCTAACCCAGCGGGGGGACGGAGCTCCTACGAGCAGTACTTC.

A remark on this clonotype: A much larger clone is a single base away; this may be a read error. V and J are TRBV5-1 and TRBJ2-7; 11 bases map to TRBD2. The J call may be faulty, since TRBJ2-1 better matches the DNA end. This CDR3 comprises 14 residues. Germline loops: CDR1 SGHRS, CDR2 YFSETQ. DNA for the CDR3: TGCGCCAGCAGCTTGACTAGCGGGGGATACGAGCAGTTCTTC. Its protein is CASSLTSGGYEQFF.

This clonotype was picked up many times. This chain uses TRBV5-1 with TRBJ2-6; D gene ambiguous. This CDR3 is 14 amino acids long. Trimming stripped 6 bases from V and 2 bases from J, with 9 bases between. CDR1 is SGHRS and CDR2 is YFSETQ in the germline V gene. The CDR3 sequence: CASKGSAGANVLTF. The CDR3 DNA reads TGCGCCAGCAAGGGCAGTGCTGGGGCCAACGTCCTGACTTTC.

This clonotype was recorded at least ten times. The chain couples TRBV12-3 or TRBV12-4 to TRBJ2-7; 10 nucleotides match TRBD1. The CDR3 spans 16 residues. With 4 bases clipped from V and 3 bases from J, the junction kept 9 bases outside the gene matches. The CDR3 nucleotides are TGTGCCAGCAGTTCCCCCCGGACAGGGGGTGACTACGAGCAGTACTTC. Protein sequence: CASSSPRTGGDYEQYF.